The 9 T cell receptor beta chains listed next were all sequenced from one sample in a study of cytomegalovirus exposure and HLA in healthy donors. Researchers ran the PCR with 60 Vbeta and 13 Jbeta primers. This table comes from immunoSEQ multiplex PCR, and its TCRdb copy is limited to in-frame clones, with some not included. The sample contains some 130,000 clones, roughly four fifths of which appear only once. The specimen was PBMCs. The receptors derive from a woman aged 50 to 65 in good health and CMV-seropositive.

This chain joins TRBV20-1 and TRBJ2-2; possibly TRBD1 for D (5 bases). The V end was cut by 5 bases, the J end by 6 bases, with 7 bases between. From germline, CDR1 is DFQATT and CDR2 SNEGSKA (reference sequence). This CDR3 has 11 residues. CDR3 sequence (DNA): TGCAGTGCTGCAGGGCCCGGGGAGCTGTTTTTT. Protein product: CSAAGPGELFF.

The chain carries TRBV15 and TRBJ2-7; D is unresolved. The V and J ends lost 2 bases and 6 bases respectively, with 11 bases between them. This CDR3 is 13 amino acids long. Germline CDR1 is LNHNV and CDR2 is YYDKDF (reference sequence). This CDR3 is CATSRRYGSEQYF. In nucleotides, the CDR3 is TGTGCCACCAGCAGACGCTACGGTAGCGAGCAGTACTTC. Variable domain in full (rest from reference TRBV15 and TRBJ2-7): DAMVIQNPRYQVTQFGKPVTLSCSQTLNHNVMYWYQQKSSQAPKLLFHYYDKDFNNEADTPDNFQSRRPNTSFCFLDIRSPGLGDTAMYLCATSRRYGSEQYFGPGTRLTVT.

This clone was recorded once. V usage is TRBV29-1 and J usage is TRBJ2-5; perhaps TRBD2 as D (5 bases). This CDR3 region has 11 residues. Trimming cost V 7 bases and J 4 bases, with 10 bases left between them. CDR1 and CDR2 (germline): SQVTM, ANQGSEA. The DNA for the CDR3 is TGCAGCGGCGGGTCGAGAGAGACCCAGTACTTC. Residues: CSGGSRETQYF.

This chain joins TRBV4-2 and TRBJ2-7, with 12 bases identical to TRBD2. Trimming took 4 bases from V and 2 from J; bases not matched to a gene: 6. This CDR3 region has 16 residues. Germline V gene lookup returns CDR1 LGHNA and CDR2 YNFKEQ. The CDR3 sequence is CASSRGLAGLTYEQYF. The CDR3 nucleotides read TGTGCCAGCAGCCGAGGACTAGCGGGGCTTACCTACGAGCAGTACTTC.

V usage is TRBV30 and J usage is TRBJ2-5; possible D gene TRBD1, 5 bases. The tail of the sequence fits TRBJ2-7 better, so the J call may be wrong. Germline-derived CDR1 and CDR2 are GTSNPN and SVGIG (reference sequence). CDR3 length equals 14 residues. CDR3 sequence (DNA): TGTGCCTGGAGTGCAGCCGTTTCTGGGGCCGAGCAGTACTTC. Protein sequence: CAWSAAVSGAEQYF.

The chain links TRBV4-2 to TRBJ1-1, with D tentatively TRBD1 (6 bases). Germline CDR1 LGHNA, CDR2 YNFKEQ. Trimming cost V 0 bases and J 0 bases, with 8 bases left between them. This CDR3 comprises 15 residues. CDR3 bases: TGTGCCAGCAGCCAAGAGGGGACATTGAACACTGAAGCTTTCTTT. This sequence encodes CASSQEGTLNTEAFF.

This chain connects TRBV6-5 to TRBJ2-1; 12 positions match TRBD2. V gave up 7 bases and J gave up 7 bases; unmatched junction bases: 8. Germline CDR1 and CDR2: MNHEY and SVGAGI. The CDR3 covers 15 residues. The chain's CDR3 is CASTLAGGLSNEQFF. The DNA for the CDR3 is TGTGCCAGCACCCTAGCGGGGGGGCTTTCGAATGAGCAGTTCTTC.

This sequence joins TRBV5-1 and TRBJ2-7; D remains unclear. The CDR3 extends over 13 amino acids. The germline gives CDR1 SGHRS, CDR2 YFSETQ. The V end was cut by 1 base, the J end by 0 bases, with 5 bases between. CDR3 protein: CASSLTSSYEQYF. The DNA of the CDR3 is TGCGCCAGCAGCTTGACAAGCTCCTACGAGCAGTACTTC. Together with reference TRBV5-1 and TRBJ2-7, the CDR3 gives the full variable domain: KAGVTQTPRYLIKTRGQQVTLSCSPISGHRSVSWYQQTPGQGLQFLFEYFSETQRNKGNFPGRFSGRQFSNSRSEMNVSTLELGDSALYLCASSLTSSYEQYFGPGTRLTVT.

The genes are TRBV18 and TRBJ1-1; D may be TRBD1 (6 bases). Trimming removed 6 bases from V and 1 base from J, with 12 bases in between. From germline, CDR1 is KGHSH and CDR2 LQKENI. The CDR3 has 14 residues. The CDR3 DNA follows: TGTGCCAGCTCTCCCGGGACACAGAACACTGAAGCTTTCTTT. Its translation is CASSPGTQNTEAFF.